This TCR beta chain stems from a study of blood T cells in healthy people across ages. Across the whole study: In model experiments, template switching was able to capture about one barcoded beta molecule for every two T cells that were present.

A note on this clonotype: The antigen is not known.

Then a second PCR, running roughly 7 to 11 cycles, was carried out with a sample-barcoded 5' primer and a J-beta primer mix. All samples yielded 2.5 million or more CDR3-containing paired-end reads. TCRdb analysed the 5' RACE reads with MiXCR anew, one entry per CDR3 protein. This table has about a million distinct CDR3 sequences, under 40% appearing once. Regarding the study as a whole: Because sorting was not performed, PBMCs prevented conclusive naive versus antigen-experienced comparison. Changes seen in expanded clonotypes were possibly confounded by donor CMV status left unknown.

Trimming removed 2 bases from V and 11 bases from J, with 24 bases in between. Looked up from germline, CDR1 is DFQATT and CDR2 is SNEGSKA (reference sequence). There are 15 residues in the CDR3. Sequencing was done on a sample of blood. The origin of this receptor is a man younger than 35 in good health. The chain has TRBV20-1 and TRBJ2-5, with a tentative D call TRBD2 (6 bases). The CDR3 DNA reads TGCAGTGCTAGATCCACGGGACTCAACTACAATGAGCAGTACTTC. Translating it yields CSARSTGLNYNEQYF.